The entry below describes one T cell receptor (beta chain). Its antigen is as yet unknown. Measured with immunoSEQ multiplex PCR; TCRdb has only the in-frame clones, and not every one. Of some 150,000 clones in the sample, around nine tenths were seen once. The sample comes from a study of T cell responses to AZD1222 COVID-19 vaccine. Study-wide results and caveats: In all cases, repertoires were sampled only after the peak T cell response. Baseline antibody screening turned up just six seropositive AZD1222 recipients. Unmutated variant regions are reportedly the target of nearly half of TCRs that are spike-specific.

This receptor was obtained from an adult in good health. The source was peripheral blood, collected on day 0 of MenACWY control vaccination.

The DNA for the CDR3 is TGCGCCAGCAGCAGGACAGCGTCGCCTATGAACACTGAAGCTTTCTTT. It translates to CASSRTASPMNTEAFF. V gene TRBV5-1 combines with J gene TRBJ1-1, with a tentative D call TRBD1 (6 bases). CDR3 size: 16 residues. V gave up 4 bases and J gave up 0 bases, with 16 bases separating them. Per germline, CDR1 SGHRS and CDR2 YFSETQ.